Listed here are 11 T cell receptor beta chains from one sample, sequenced in a study of Graves' ophthalmopathy and Graves' hyperthyroidism. Amplification of the TCR beta CDR3 regions used RNA transcripts (as template). RT-PCR in the first round used HTBI primers; a second-round multiplex PCR followed. TCRdb recomputed calls from the multiplex PCR reads with MiXCR, one row per CDR3 protein. Seen here are about 220,000 distinct CDR3 sequences, 20% to 25% observed once, and the top ten hold roughly 40%. The sequenced sample consisted of peripheral blood. The source of these receptors is a woman aged 45-65 years with Graves' ophthalmopathy.

Turning to this clonotype: Germline is not matched at one junction end, which may reflect a read error. The chain links TRBV4-3 to TRBJ1-1, with D possibly being TRBD1 (5 bases). Looked up from germline, CDR1 is LGHNA and CDR2 is YSLEER. This CDR3 spans 13 amino acids. The CDR3 DNA sequence: TGCGCCAGCAGCGAAGACGGGACCTTCTCAGCTTTCTTT. It is translated as CASSEDGTFSAFF.

There are a few counts of this clonotype. The CDR3, as DNA: TGTGCCAGCAGCTTAAATGCGGGAGGGCCGTTGGCCGGGGAGCTGTTTTTT. It codes for CASSLNAGGPLAGELFF. The chain employs TRBV11-1 and TRBJ2-2; 9 positions agree with TRBD2. The CDR3 runs 17 residues. CDR1 is SGHAT, CDR2 FQDESV, per germline (reference sequence). V lost 2 bases to trimming and J lost 6 bases; unmatched junction nucleotides: 10.

This clonotype was observed many times. The chain has TRBV12-3 or TRBV12-4 and TRBJ1-1, with a possible D match to TRBD1 (6 bases). This CDR3 is built from 13 residues. Trimming left V 5 bases short and J 5 bases short, with 12 bases between. The CDR3 reads CASSPTGRTEAFF. The CDR3 DNA sequence: TGTGCCAGCAGTCCCACAGGGAGGACTGAAGCTTTCTTT.

This clonotype has at least ten counts. The gene calls are TRBV7-2 and TRBJ2-7, with D uncertain. The V end lost 5 bases, the J end lost 4 bases, and 18 bases lay between the germline ends. This CDR3 contains 15 residues. Per the germline V gene, CDR1 is SGHTA and CDR2 is FQGNSA. The CDR3 sequence: CASSPRSLTEYEQYF. In DNA form, the CDR3 reads TGTGCCAGCAGCCCCCGTTCTCTTACCGAATACGAGCAGTACTTC.

This clonotype has a count of ten or more. The CDR3 spells CSASDINTGELFF. In nucleotides, the CDR3 is TGCAGTGCTAGTGACATCAACACCGGGGAGCTGTTTTTT. The rearrangement uses TRBV20-1 and TRBJ2-2; D unresolved. This CDR3 comprises 13 residues. Germline V gene data show CDR1 as DFQATT and CDR2 as SNEGSKA (reference sequence). The germline V and J ends were trimmed by 3 bases and 2 bases, with 7 bases remaining between them.

This clonotype was recorded a few times. This could be a read error, since a much larger clone is one nucleotide away. J is TRBJ2-2 and V is TRBV12-5; TRBD1 matches 9 bases. The CDR3 covers 16 residues. Germline V gene lookup returns CDR1 LGHNT and CDR2 FRNRAP. CDR3 sequence (DNA): TGTGCTAGTGGTTTGGCGACCGGGACAGGGATCGGGGAGCTGCTTTTT. This sequence encodes CASGLATGTGIGELLF.

This clonotype was seen repeatedly, ten times or more. The chain uses TRBV6-5 and TRBJ1-1, with D possibly being TRBD1 (5 bases). This CDR3 has 14 residues. Per the germline V gene, CDR1 is MNHEY and CDR2 is SVGAGI. Trimming removed 8 bases at V and 4 bases at J, with 17 bases between. CDR3: CASDRVGAGTEAFF. The CDR3 nucleotides are TGTGCCAGCGACCGGGTCGGGGCTGGCACTGAAGCTTTCTTT.

This clonotype was counted many times. The V gene is TRBV7-8, the J gene TRBJ2-7; the match to TRBD1 covers 7 bases. The germline V gene encodes CDR1 SGHVS and CDR2 FQNEAQ. The CDR3 is 14 amino acids. The junction had 9 bases not matched to a gene; V was cut back by 5 bases and J by 5 bases. This CDR3 is CASSQDRESDEQYF. DNA of the CDR3: TGTGCCAGCAGCCAAGACAGGGAAAGCGACGAGCAGTACTTC.

In this sample, this clonotype turned up many times. V usage is TRBV20-1 and J usage is TRBJ1-1; 12 nucleotides align to TRBD1. The V gene end was trimmed by 5 bases and the J gene end by 4 bases; junction bases not matched to a gene: 8. Germline values: CDR1 DFQATT, CDR2 SNEGSKA (reference sequence). This CDR3 is 15 amino acids long. In DNA, the CDR3 is TGCAGTGCTGGCGGGACAGGGGGCGTCGGCACTGAAGCTTTCTTT. It encodes CSAGGTGGVGTEAFF.

There are many counts of this clonotype. The chain employs TRBV7-3 and TRBJ2-7, with D possibly matching TRBD1 (6 bases). The CDR3 spans 14 residues. Deletions cut 4 bases from V and 6 bases from J, with 16 bases between. Germline loops: CDR1 SGHTA, CDR2 FQGTGA. CDR3 DNA: TGTGCCAGCAGCTCGACAGGCGTTCCTGGCGAGCAGTACTTC. Its translation is CASSSTGVPGEQYF.

This clonotype has ten or more counts. The J gene is TRBJ2-7, the V gene TRBV12-5; D is possibly TRBD2 (5 bases). The V and J ends lost 5 bases and 5 bases respectively, with 13 bases between them. This CDR3 has 13 amino acids. Germline V gene lookup returns CDR1 LGHNT and CDR2 FRNRAP. The CDR3 here is CASGPDYEDEQYF. CDR3 sequence (DNA): TGTGCTAGTGGTCCAGACTATGAGGACGAGCAGTACTTC.